This passage covers 25 T cell receptor beta chains from one sample sequenced in a study of shared clonotypes between healthy human individuals. Data came from immunoSEQ multiplex PCR; TCRdb stores just in-frame clones and leaves some out. This table holds over 2 million clones, 85% to 95% found once. Sequences were obtained from naive CD4+ T cells from PBMCs. Indicated subset: CD45RA+ positively selected. These receptors all come from a man between 18 and 29 years old in good health. Some clones in this sample may be carry-over from other donors' samples.

This rearrangement joins TRBV28 to TRBJ2-1; D unresolved. V lost 6 bases, J lost 4 bases, and 7 bases lay in between. This CDR3 spans 12 amino acids. Germline CDR1 MDHEN, CDR2 SYDVKM. CDR3 nucleotides: TGTGCCAGCAGGGTAGGGTACAATGAGCAGTTCTTC. Protein: CASRVGYNEQFF.

CDR3 bases: TGTGCCATCAGCGCTGGGACTAATCCTTCCTACGAGCAGTACTTC. This codes for CAISAGTNPSYEQYF. The rearrangement uses TRBV10-3 and TRBJ2-7; 7 bases are shared with TRBD2. V shed 6 bases and J 1 base; nucleotides not matched to a gene: 9. The CDR3 has 15 amino acids. Germline V gene data show CDR1 as ENHRY and CDR2 as SYGVKD.

The table lists this clone with a count of one. The CDR3 DNA reads as TGTGCCAGCAGCCGGGAGCCGGCTACTGGGGCCAACGTCCTGACTTTC. Its translation: CASSREPATGANVLTF. The chain recombines TRBV7-2 with TRBJ2-6; D possibly corresponds to TRBD2 (6 bases). The V gene lost 5 bases and the J gene lost 2 bases, with 13 bases spanning the gap. Germline V gene sequence: CDR1 SGHTA, CDR2 FQGNSA. The CDR3 covers 16 residues.

A note on this clone: The same CDR3 arises from other DNA sequences in this sample as well. The chain uses TRBV5-1 and TRBJ2-6, with TRBD1 matching 7 bases. Losses at the gene ends were 0 bases for V and 2 bases for J; bases not matched to a gene: 2. Germline CDR1 reads SGHRS; CDR2 reads YFSETQ. This CDR3 comprises 16 residues. For the CDR3, the DNA is TGCGCCAGCAGCTTGGAAAGGGGGCCTGGGGCCAACGTCCTGACTTTC. This translates into CASSLERGPGANVLTF.

The chain carries TRBV2 and TRBJ2-2, with 9 bases lining up with TRBD2. CDR3 size: 15 residues. CDR1 SNHLY and CDR2 FYNNEI come from the germline V gene. V lost 6 bases, J lost 5 bases, and 7 bases stayed unmatched. The CDR3 here is CASRTSGGGTGELFF. The CDR3 nucleotides are TGTGCCAGCAGGACTAGCGGAGGAGGTACCGGGGAGCTGTTTTTT.

The J gene is TRBJ2-3, the V gene TRBV27; 7 nucleotides align to TRBD1. Losses at the gene ends were 7 bases for V and 3 bases for J; bases not matched to a gene: 10. The CDR3 sequence is 15 residues long. The germline V gene has CDR1 MNHEY and CDR2 SMNVEV (reference sequence). The CDR3 reads CASNPDRAYTDTQYF. For the CDR3, the DNA is TGTGCCAGCAACCCTGACAGGGCTTATACAGATACGCAGTATTTT.

V and J are TRBV6-1 and TRBJ1-2, with TRBD1 matching over 9 bases. The CDR3 has 15 residues. Germline V gene sequence: CDR1 MNHNS, CDR2 SASEGT. Unmatched junction bases numbered 7, after V lost 4 bases and J lost 4 bases. CDR3 sequence reads: CASSAIQGAGYGYTF. The CDR3 region has the DNA TGTGCCAGCAGTGCGATACAGGGGGCGGGCTATGGCTACACCTTC.

The chain recombines TRBV14 with TRBJ2-6; TRBD1 matches at 7 bases. Trimming cost V 5 bases and J 2 bases; bases outside gene matches: 6. Germline assignment: CDR1 SGHDN and CDR2 FVKESK. This CDR3 spans 16 amino acids. CDR3 residues: CASSYDRAPGANVLTF. The CDR3 region has the DNA TGTGCCAGCAGCTACGACAGGGCCCCTGGGGCCAACGTCCTGACTTTC.

The rearrangement joins TRBV2 to TRBJ2-7, with TRBD2 matching over 9 bases. With 6 bases clipped from V and 4 bases from J, the junction kept 10 bases outside the gene matches. The germline V gene has CDR1 SNHLY and CDR2 FYNNEI. The CDR3 covers 15 residues. CDR3 in amino acids: CASSSYGAGGYEQYF. CDR3 bases: TGTGCCAGCAGCTCCTACGGGGCGGGAGGGTACGAGCAGTACTTC.

The chain links TRBV28 to TRBJ1-2, with 9 bases fitting TRBD1. Per the germline V gene, CDR1 is MDHEN and CDR2 is SYDVKM. Losses at the gene ends were 2 bases for V and 9 bases for J; bases not matched to a gene: 7. This CDR3 is built from 14 residues. The CDR3 protein is CASSLPGQGVSYTF. CDR3 sequence (DNA): TGTGCCAGCAGTTTACCGGGACAGGGTGTTAGCTACACCTTC.

In this sample, this clone turned up once. The chain recombines TRBV19 with TRBJ2-7; D remains unclear. Looked up from germline, CDR1 is LNHDA and CDR2 is SQIVND (reference sequence). The CDR3 length is 13 residues. Trimming removed 4 bases at V and 1 base at J, with 8 bases between. The chain's CDR3 is CASSNLGSYEQYF. The CDR3 region has the DNA TGTGCCAGTAGTAATTTAGGGTCCTACGAGCAGTACTTC.

This clone was counted once. The chain uses TRBV18 and TRBJ1-1; D is uncertain. Germline V gene lookup returns CDR1 KGHSH and CDR2 LQKENI. Trimming shortened V by 2 bases and J by 2 bases, and 12 bases separated the two germline ends. The CDR3 is made up of 15 amino acids. Here the CDR3 reads CASSPGLAPNTEAFF. CDR3 nucleotide sequence: TGTGCCAGCTCACCAGGTTTGGCACCTAACACTGAAGCTTTCTTT.

This chain uses TRBV2 with TRBJ2-7, with D perhaps matching TRBD1 (5 bases). Looked up from germline, CDR1 is SNHLY and CDR2 is FYNNEI. The length of the CDR3 is 12 residues. Trimming removed 5 bases at V and 1 base at J, with 6 bases between. CDR3 sequence: CASSRQSYEQYF. As DNA, the CDR3 is TGTGCCAGCAGTAGACAGTCCTACGAGCAGTACTTC.

The chain couples TRBV7-8 to TRBJ2-5; tentative D call: TRBD2 (6 bases). The germline gives CDR1 SGHVS, CDR2 FQNEAQ. Deletions cut 5 bases from V and 2 bases from J, with 18 bases between. The CDR3 totals 16 residues. The CDR3 bases are TGTGCCAGCAGCCCTAGGGACTTATCAAGGCAAGAGACCCAGTACTTC. Its protein is CASSPRDLSRQETQYF.

A single count supports this clone. The chain joins TRBV6-6 to TRBJ1-4; D not certain. Trimming stripped 4 bases from V and 3 bases from J, with 9 bases between. Germline assignment: CDR1 MNHNY and CDR2 SVGAGI (reference sequence). The CDR3 spans 14 residues. CDR3 nucleotides: TGTGCCAGCAGTTTTAGGGCATCTAATGAAAAACTGTTTTTT. Protein sequence: CASSFRASNEKLFF.

The chain employs TRBV5-1 and TRBJ1-4, with TRBD1 matching over 8 bases. The length of the CDR3 is 16 residues. The V gene end was trimmed by 4 bases and the J gene end by 0 bases; junction bases not matched to a gene: 5. Germline CDR1 is SGHRS and CDR2 is YFSETQ. The CDR3, as DNA: TGCGCCAGCAGCGTCGGACAGGGAGCAACTAATGAAAAACTGTTTTTT. Translating gives CASSVGQGATNEKLFF.

The J gene is TRBJ2-5, the V gene TRBV2; D not resolved. Trimming removed 5 bases at V and 5 bases at J, with 15 bases between. The CDR3 consists of 14 residues. Germline CDR1 SNHLY, CDR2 FYNNEI. The CDR3 DNA reads TGTGCCAGCAGTCCCTCGGGCCTCGGGGAGACCCAGTACTTC. As protein: CASSPSGLGETQYF.

The chain recombines TRBV9 with TRBJ2-2; unclear D gene. The CDR3 spans 15 residues. The ends were cut back, 2 bases at V and 3 bases at J, with 11 bases in the middle. Germline loops: CDR1 SGDLS, CDR2 YYNGEE. DNA for the CDR3: TGTGCCAGCAGCGTTTCCGCACCGTACACCGGGGAGCTGTTTTTT. It is translated as CASSVSAPYTGELFF.

CDR3 DNA sequence: TGCGCCAGCAGCCCGGCCCCCCTGACAGGGGTCATGGAGCAGTACTTC. Its translation is CASSPAPLTGVMEQYF. This chain uses TRBV5-1 with TRBJ2-7; 8 bases are shared with TRBD1. The germline gives CDR1 SGHRS, CDR2 YFSETQ. CDR3 length: 16 amino acids. With 4 bases clipped from V and 7 bases from J, the junction kept 16 bases outside the gene matches. Variable domain in full (rest from reference TRBV5-1 and TRBJ2-7): KAGVTQTPRYLIKTRGQQVTLSCSPISGHRSVSWYQQTPGQGLQFLFEYFSETQRNKGNFPGRFSGRQFSNSRSEMNVSTLELGDSALYLCASSPAPLTGVMEQYFGPGTRLTVT.

The rearrangement links TRBV5-1 to TRBJ1-2; D unresolved. Germline V gene sequence: CDR1 SGHRS, CDR2 YFSETQ. The ends were cut back, 0 bases at V and 8 bases at J, with 14 bases in the middle. The CDR3 runs 14 residues. The CDR3 sequence: CASSLVAGSLGYTF. The DNA for the CDR3 is TGCGCCAGCAGCTTGGTTGCGGGATCGCTGGGCTACACCTTC.

The V gene is TRBV30, the J gene TRBJ1-5; D unresolved. V gave up 3 bases and J gave up 0 bases, with 9 bases separating them. In germline, CDR1 is GTSNPN, CDR2 SVGIG (reference sequence). This CDR3 spans 14 amino acids. The CDR3 loop reads CAWSSRNSNQPQHF. The CDR3 nucleotides are TGTGCCTGGAGCAGTCGGAATAGCAATCAGCCCCAGCATTTT.

Concerning this clone: The sample has other DNA sequences that encode this CDR3 too. The J gene is TRBJ1-1, the V gene TRBV7-9; D gene uncertain. V dropped 6 bases and J dropped 1 base, with 9 bases sitting between them. Germline V gene data show CDR1 as SEHNR and CDR2 as FQNEAQ (reference sequence). This CDR3 has 13 residues. CDR3 region: CASSSQENTEAFF. In nucleotides, the CDR3 is TGTGCCAGCAGTTCCCAGGAGAACACTGAAGCTTTCTTT.

This chain uses TRBV6-5 with TRBJ1-2, with 9 nucleotides matching TRBD1. Germline loops: CDR1 MNHEY, CDR2 SVGAGI. The ends lost 4 bases at V and 13 bases at J; junction bases unmatched: 4. CDR3 size: 11 residues. The CDR3 sequence is CASSLGQGSTF. CDR3 bases: TGTGCCAGCAGTTTAGGACAGGGGAGCACCTTC.

This rearrangement joins TRBV11-2 to TRBJ2-1, with D possibly being TRBD2 (5 bases). Germline V lookup: CDR1 SGHAT, CDR2 FQNNGV. V lost 3 bases to trimming and J lost 0 bases, with 9 bases between them. The CDR3 is 15 residues long. The CDR3: CASSFEGLSYNEQFF. CDR3 bases: TGTGCCAGCAGCTTTGAGGGTCTCTCCTACAATGAGCAGTTCTTC. The full variable domain, in which reference TRBV11-2 and TRBJ2-1 provide the parts outside the CDR3, is EAGVAQSPRYKIIEKRQSVAFWCNPISGHATLYWYQQILGQGPKLLIQFQNNGVVDDSQLPKDRFSAERLKGVDSTLKIQPAKLEDSAVYLCASSFEGLSYNEQFFGPGTRLTVL.

The CDR3 coding sequence is TGTGCCAGCAGCCCCGGACAGGGCTCCTACAATGAGCAGTTCTTC. It is translated as CASSPGQGSYNEQFF. The rearrangement uses TRBV11-2 and TRBJ2-1, with 8 positions matching TRBD1. V lost 5 bases and J lost 0; bases outside the gene matches: 3. Germline V lookup: CDR1 SGHAT, CDR2 FQNNGV. CDR3 length: 15 amino acids.